The rows below give T cell receptor beta chains drawn from one sample of a study of tumor-infiltrating lymphocytes in primary liver carcinoma. Via MiXCR, TCRdb re-called the multiplex PCR reads, giving one row per CDR3 protein. This table has approximately 330,000 distinct CDR3 sequences, roughly two thirds appearing once. The sample comprised peripheral blood. Receptor source: a man aged 40-49 years with primary liver carcinoma and hepatitis B virus infection. The CDR3 runs from the conserved cysteine through the conserved F or W. D genes are given only for firm matches. Clone size is not always given. Where it is, it says once, few, many or a class for expanded clones.

clone size: NA
J gene: TRBJ2-5
D gene: NA
V gene: TRBV5-6
CDR3 DNA: TGTGCCAGCAGCTTGACGACAGGCCTTAGCTGGGAGACCCAGTACTTC
CDR3 protein: CASSLTTGLSWETQYF

clone size: NA
J gene: TRBJ2-1
D gene: NA
V gene: TRBV11-2
CDR3 DNA: TGTGCCAGCAGCATGGTCATTGGTTCCTACAATGAGCAGTTCTTC
CDR3 protein: CASSMVIGSYNEQFF

clone size: NA
J gene: TRBJ2-3
D gene: TRBD2
V gene: TRBV11-2
CDR3 DNA: TGTGCCGTCAGCCTGAGCGGGATTGATACGCAGTATTTT
CDR3 protein: CAVSLSGIDTQYF

clone size: NA
J gene: TRBJ2-7
D gene: NA
V gene: TRBV29-1
CDR3 DNA: TGCAGCGTTGGAGGACAGCGTGTAGGTTACGAGCAGTACTTC
CDR3 protein: CSVGGQRVGYEQYF

clone size: NA
J gene: TRBJ2-7
D gene: TRBD1
V gene: TRBV6-1
CDR3 DNA: TGTGCCACCCGGGCACCGGGACAGTTGGACGAGCAATGCTTC
CDR3 protein: CATRAPGQLDEQCF

clone size: many
J gene: TRBJ2-3
D gene: NA
V gene: TRBV4-1
CDR3 DNA: TGCGCCAGCAGCCAAGTCGGGATGAGGGCAGATACGCAGTATTTT
CDR3 protein: CASSQVGMRADTQYF

clone size: NA
J gene: TRBJ2-1
D gene: NA
V gene: TRBV12-3/TRBV12-4
CDR3 DNA: TGTGCCAGCAGTATGGTAGGCGACAATGAGCAGTTCTTC
CDR3 protein: CASSMVGDNEQFF

clone size: NA
J gene: TRBJ2-3
D gene: NA
V gene: TRBV11-2
CDR3 DNA: TGTGCCACAAGCTCACGGAGCACAGATGCGCAGTATTTT
CDR3 protein: CATSSRSTDAQYF

clone size: many
J gene: TRBJ2-7
D gene: NA
V gene: TRBV12-3/TRBV12-4
CDR3 DNA: TGTGCCAGCAGCCCCCGTACGGGGTCAGCGCGGGAGCAGTACTTC
CDR3 protein: CASSPRTGSAREQYF

clone size: NA
J gene: TRBJ2-7
D gene: TRBD1
V gene: TRBV14
CDR3 DNA: TGTGCCAGCAGCCGGACAGGGGGCAGGTACGAGCAGTACTTC
CDR3 protein: CASSRTGGRYEQYF

clone size: NA
J gene: TRBJ1-1
D gene: NA
V gene: TRBV11-2
CDR3 DNA: TGTGCCAACAGCTCAGATCTTCGGGGCCTGGGTTACACTGAAGCTTTCTTT
CDR3 protein: CANSSDLRGLGYTEAFF

clone size: NA
J gene: TRBJ1-1
D gene: NA
V gene: TRBV2
CDR3 DNA: TGTGCCAGCAGTTTTCAAGGGCGGACTGAAGCTTTCTTT
CDR3 protein: CASSFQGRTEAFF

clone size: NA
J gene: TRBJ1-1
D gene: NA
V gene: TRBV12-3/TRBV12-4
CDR3 DNA: TGTGCCAGCACTTTGGATCTGAACACTGAAGCTTTCTTT
CDR3 protein: CASTLDLNTEAFF

clone size: NA
J gene: TRBJ1-6
D gene: NA
V gene: TRBV6-1
CDR3 DNA: TGTGCCAGCATTGGACAGATAAATTCACCCCGCCACTTT
CDR3 protein: CASIGQINSPRHF

clone size: NA
J gene: TRBJ2-7
D gene: NA
V gene: TRBV7-9
CDR3 DNA: TGTGCCAGCAGCTGGGACACCTTGAGCGTCGACTTC
CDR3 protein: CASSWDTLSVDF

clone size: NA
J gene: TRBJ1-5
D gene: NA
V gene: TRBV6-5
CDR3 DNA: TGTGCCAGCGGCCCCGGGGGCGCAGGGATAGATACGCAGCATTTT
CDR3 protein: CASGPGGAGIDTQHF